The next 32 T cell receptor beta chains were all read from a single sample in a study of OX40 agonist ivuxolimab in advanced cancers. TCRdb's table, derived via immunoSEQ multiplex PCR, lists solely in-frame clones and lacks some. The sample has some 79,000 clones, about 90% seen once. The material was CD4+ or CD8+ T cells sorted from blood, obtained in a trial of the OX40 agonist ivuxolimab. These receptors originate from an adult with an advanced solid tumor such as melanoma, head and neck, liver or kidney cancer.

This sequence joins TRBV30 and TRBJ2-5; 7 positions match TRBD2. The V segment lost 2 bases and the J segment 0 bases; nucleotides outside the gene matches: 6. The CDR3 has 15 residues. Germline lookup yields CDR1 GTSNPN and CDR2 SVGIG (reference sequence). The CDR3 here is CAWSRLADNQETQYF. CDR3 DNA sequence: TGTGCCTGGAGTAGGCTAGCGGATAACCAAGAGACCCAGTACTTC.

The V gene is TRBV18, the J gene TRBJ2-1; 13 nucleotides agree with TRBD2. Germline V gene lookup returns CDR1 KGHSH and CDR2 LQKENI. Trimming removed 3 bases from V and 6 bases from J; junction bases left unmatched: 2. The CDR3 contains 15 residues. The chain's CDR3 is CASSPRTSGSNEQFF. DNA of the CDR3: TGTGCCAGCTCACCTAGGACTAGCGGGAGCAATGAGCAGTTCTTC.

The chain has TRBV6-5 and TRBJ2-1, with unresolved D. The V end was cut by 0 bases, the J end by 7 bases, with 16 bases between. Per the germline V gene, CDR1 is MNHEY and CDR2 is SVGAGI. The CDR3 is made up of 16 amino acids. CDR3 residues: CASSYSETTLGNEQFF. DNA of the CDR3: TGTGCCAGCAGTTACTCGGAAACAACCCTAGGGAATGAGCAGTTCTTC.

The gene calls are TRBV5-1 and TRBJ1-4; TRBD1 matches 10 bases. The CDR3 runs 15 residues. The V and J ends lost 4 bases and 6 bases, in that order; junction bases with no gene match: 6. Germline V gene lookup returns CDR1 SGHRS and CDR2 YFSETQ. The DNA for the CDR3 is TGCGCCAGCAGCGATCTCGGGACAGGGGATGAAAAACTGTTTTTT. Its protein is CASSDLGTGDEKLFF.

J is TRBJ2-1 and V is TRBV7-9; 8 bases are shared with TRBD1. The germline V gene encodes CDR1 SEHNR and CDR2 FQNEAQ (reference sequence). The ends lost 5 bases at V and 8 bases at J; junction bases unmatched: 11. CDR3 length: 15 amino acids. In nucleotides, the CDR3 is TGTGCCAGCAGCGCCCAGGGGACAGGAGGGGATGAGCAGTTCTTC. This gives the protein CASSAQGTGGDEQFF.

The chain joins TRBV2 to TRBJ1-3; no clear D. Germline assignment: CDR1 SNHLY and CDR2 FYNNEI. V was pared by 0 bases and J by 0 bases, with 12 bases between. The CDR3 length is 17 residues. Written as DNA, the CDR3 is TGTGCCAGCAGTGAAGCGCTAAGGCATTACTCTGGAAACACCATATATTTT. Protein: CASSEALRHYSGNTIYF. The whole variable domain, remainder taken from reference TRBV2 and TRBJ1-3, is EPEVTQTPSHQVTQMGQEVILRCVPISNHLYFYWYRQILGQKVEFLVSFYNNEISEKSEIFDDQFSVERPDGSNFTLKIRSTKLEDSAMYFCASSEALRHYSGNTIYFGEGSWLTVV.

V is TRBV4-3 and J is TRBJ2-1, with TRBD2 identical over 9 bases. CDR3 length equals 17 residues. The trim removed 1 base at V and 2 bases at J, leaving 6 bases unmatched. The germline CDR1 and CDR2 sequences are LGHNA and YSLEER. CDR3 amino acids: CASSQVGAGGPYNEQFF. The CDR3 DNA follows: TGCGCCAGCAGCCAAGTAGGTGCGGGAGGGCCCTACAATGAGCAGTTCTTC.

The chain joins TRBV7-2 to TRBJ2-3, with TRBD2 identical over 8 bases. The CDR3 runs 18 residues. In germline, CDR1 is SGHTA, CDR2 FQGNSA. Trimming at V came to 0 bases and at J to 4 bases, leaving 12 bases not matched to a gene. CDR3 in amino acids: CASSLARTSNPKADTQYF. As DNA, the CDR3 is TGTGCCAGCAGCTTAGCGCGGACTAGCAACCCCAAGGCAGATACGCAGTATTTT.

V is TRBV28 and J is TRBJ2-5; the match to TRBD2 covers 9 bases. Germline CDR1 is MDHEN and CDR2 is SYDVKM. V dropped 4 bases and J dropped 5; count of bases not matched to a gene: 14. CDR3 size: 17 residues. CDR3 loop: CASSSRLAATNRETQYF. As DNA, the CDR3 is TGTGCCAGCAGTTCCCGACTAGCGGCTACGAACCGGGAGACCCAGTACTTC. Filled out from reference TRBV28 and TRBJ2-5, the complete variable domain reads DVKVTQSSRYLVKRTGEKVFLECVQDMDHENMFWYRQDPGLGLRLIYFSYDVKMKEKGDIPEGYSVSREKKERFSLILESASTNQTSMYLCASSSRLAATNRETQYFGPGTRLLVL.

The chain recombines TRBV18 with TRBJ1-3, with D perhaps matching TRBD1 (5 bases). CDR1 and CDR2 from the germline V gene are KGHSH and LQKENI. V was pared by 0 bases and J by 2 bases, with 8 bases between. The length of the CDR3 is 15 residues. The CDR3 region is CASSPPRTTGNTIYF. For the CDR3, the DNA is TGTGCCAGCTCACCACCGAGGACAACTGGAAACACCATATATTTT.

The chain combines TRBV4-1 with TRBJ2-1; 10 bases agree with TRBD1. Germline V CDR1 and CDR2: MGHRA, YSYEKL. CDR3 length: 15 residues. The V segment lost 6 bases and the J segment 6 bases; nucleotides outside the gene matches: 8. CDR3: CASRSGTGEFNEQFF. The CDR3 nucleotides are TGCGCCAGCAGATCCGGGACAGGGGAATTCAATGAGCAGTTCTTC.

V and J are TRBV30 and TRBJ2-1, with D maybe TRBD1 (6 bases). This CDR3 region has 14 residues. Germline CDR1 and CDR2: GTSNPN and SVGIG (reference sequence). The CDR3 region is CASKHRQVRNEQFF. CDR3 nucleotides: TGTGCATCGAAACACAGACAGGTTCGCAATGAGCAGTTCTTC.

This rearrangement joins TRBV27 to TRBJ1-1, with D perhaps TRBD1 (6 bases). Germline CDR1 is MNHEY and CDR2 is SMNVEV (reference sequence). V shed 6 bases and J shed 0 bases, with 11 bases lying between them. This CDR3 comprises 14 residues. CDR3 region: CASSLQGMNTEAFF. In DNA, the CDR3 is TGTGCCAGCAGCCTACAGGGCATGAACACTGAAGCTTTCTTT.

The chain recombines TRBV6-5 with TRBJ1-4, with D possibly TRBD1 on 5 matching bases. This CDR3 comprises 15 residues. Germline V gene lookup returns CDR1 MNHEY and CDR2 SVGAGI. Trimming shortened V by 5 bases and J by 0 bases, and 10 bases separated the two germline ends. CDR3 loop: CASSPGQATNEKLFF. The CDR3 DNA reads as TGTGCCAGCAGTCCCGGACAAGCAACTAATGAAAAACTGTTTTTT.

The chain is built from TRBV5-1 and TRBJ2-7, with TRBD2 matching over 8 bases. V lost 3 bases and J lost 4; bases outside the gene matches: 9. Germline V lookup: CDR1 SGHRS, CDR2 YFSETQ. The CDR3 has 15 amino acids. The CDR3 sequence: CASSSLPGLVYEQYF. The CDR3 DNA follows: TGCGCCAGCAGCTCGTTACCGGGACTAGTATACGAGCAGTACTTC.

The chain is built from TRBV6-1 and TRBJ1-2; D is unclear. Germline assignment: CDR1 MNHNS and CDR2 SASEGT. Trimming took 7 bases from V and 6 from J, leaving 21 bases between them. The CDR3 is made up of 15 amino acids. The CDR3 region has the DNA TGTGCCAGCACCTCCCTGTGGCGCGCGGCGGATGGCTACACCTTC. It specifies CASTSLWRAADGYTF.

V is TRBV6-1 and J is TRBJ2-1; D perhaps matches TRBD1 (5 bases). The CDR3 length is 13 residues. Deletions cut 2 bases from V and 9 bases from J, with 11 bases between. Germline CDR1 is MNHNS and CDR2 is SASEGT. CDR3 coding DNA: TGTGCCAGCAGTGAATGGGGTACAGGTGAGCAGTTCTTC. Protein: CASSEWGTGEQFF.

The chain's CDR3 is CASSFQSGGTYNEQFF. Here the CDR3 DNA reads TGTGCCAGCAGCTTCCAGAGCGGGGGAACCTACAATGAGCAGTTCTTC. This chain links TRBV7-8 with TRBJ2-1, with 8 bases fitting TRBD2. CDR1 and CDR2 (germline): SGHVS, FQNEAQ. The V segment lost 3 bases and the J segment 2 bases; nucleotides outside the gene matches: 6. The CDR3 loop spans 16 amino acids. Variable domain in full (rest from reference TRBV7-8 and TRBJ2-1): GAGVSQSPRYKVAKRGQDVALRCDPISGHVSLFWYQQALGQGPEFLTYFQNEAQLDKSGLPSDRFFAERPEGSVSTLKIQRTQQEDSAVYLCASSFQSGGTYNEQFFGPGTRLTVL.

This chain links TRBV4-3 with TRBJ1-5, with a weak D call TRBD1 (5 bases). The CDR3 is 15 amino acids. Trimming took 0 bases from V and 5 from J, leaving 11 bases between them. Germline CDR1 is LGHNA and CDR2 is YSLEER. Here the CDR3 reads CASSQEAAGYQPQHF. CDR3 DNA: TGCGCCAGCAGCCAAGAGGCGGCAGGGTATCAGCCCCAGCATTTT.

The chain joins TRBV18 to TRBJ2-1, with TRBD2 matching 7 bases. CDR1 and CDR2 (germline): KGHSH, LQKENI. The CDR3 is 17 amino acids. The V segment lost 3 bases and the J segment 0 bases; nucleotides outside the gene matches: 8. The DNA for the CDR3 is TGTGCCAGCTCACCGACTGGGGGAGGGAACTCCTACAATGAGCAGTTCTTC. This translates into CASSPTGGGNSYNEQFF.

The V gene is TRBV5-1, the J gene TRBJ2-5, with TRBD2 as a possible D gene (6 bases). The J call may be in error: the DNA end matches TRBJ2-7 better. Germline V CDR1 and CDR2: SGHRS, YFSETQ. There are 19 residues in the CDR3. The CDR3 spells CASSPPSGTFGTRSYEQYF. CDR3 sequence (DNA): TGCGCCAGCAGTCCACCGTCCGGGACTTTCGGTACCCGCTCCTACGAGCAGTACTTC.

CDR3 region: CASSASDGSYEQYF. Here the CDR3 DNA reads TGCGCCAGCAGTGCGTCGGACGGGTCCTACGAGCAGTACTTC. This chain joins TRBV10-1 and TRBJ2-7; D remains ambiguous. V was pared by 4 bases and J by 1 base, with 11 bases between. The CDR3 loop spans 14 amino acids. Germline CDR1 and CDR2: WNHNN and SYGVQD (reference sequence).

V is TRBV15 and J is TRBJ2-5; 10 bases match TRBD1. After removal of 3 bases from V and 5 bases from J, the junction contained 6 bases not matched to a gene. The CDR3 extends over 15 amino acids. The germline gives CDR1 LNHNV, CDR2 YYDKDF (reference sequence). Here the CDR3 DNA reads TGTGCCACCAGCAGCGACAGGGGGCTCTGGGAGACCCAGTACTTC. Translated, it gives CATSSDRGLWETQYF.

The chain is built from TRBV10-2 and TRBJ1-2; D call uncertain. The CDR3 has 14 amino acids. CDR1 and CDR2 (germline): WSHSY, SAAADI. V was trimmed by 4 bases and J by 3 bases, leaving 12 bases between them. CDR3 nucleotides: TGCGCCAGCAGTGTTGCCGTAACGGACTATGGCTACACCTTC. Translation gives CASSVAVTDYGYTF.

This clone showed up just once. V is TRBV19 and J is TRBJ1-1; a possible D gene is TRBD1 (5 bases). V was clipped by 6 bases and J by 0 bases, with 8 bases between them. In germline, CDR1 is LNHDA, CDR2 SQIVND (reference sequence). The CDR3 is 13 residues long. In nucleotides, the CDR3 is TGTGCCAGTAGCCCACAGGTGAACACTGAAGCTTTCTTT. Its translation: CASSPQVNTEAFF.

The DNA for the CDR3 is TGTGCCAGTAGTATCGCTGGGGTCGGGGACCAAGAGACCCAGTACTTC. Translation: CASSIAGVGDQETQYF. The chain joins TRBV19 to TRBJ2-5, with a tentative D call TRBD2 (5 bases). This CDR3 contains 16 residues. Germline V gene data show CDR1 as LNHDA and CDR2 as SQIVND (reference sequence). V lost 3 bases to trimming and J lost 0 bases, with 14 bases between them.

The chain carries TRBV6-5 and TRBJ2-7; no clear D. CDR1 is MNHEY, CDR2 SVGAGI, per germline. CDR3 length: 16 amino acids. The V and J ends lost 0 bases and 9 bases respectively, with 21 bases between them. CDR3 nucleotides: TGTGCCAGCAGTTACTCGTCTGGCTACCGACCTACGATGCAGTACTTC. It encodes CASSYSSGYRPTMQYF.

The chain couples TRBV30 to TRBJ1-5; D gene uncertain. V lost 0 bases, J lost 2 bases, and 8 bases lay in between. The CDR3 extends over 14 amino acids. Germline values: CDR1 GTSNPN, CDR2 SVGIG (reference sequence). The CDR3 region is CAWSVASGNQPQHF. CDR3 bases: TGTGCCTGGAGTGTAGCGTCTGGCAATCAGCCCCAGCATTTT. The full variable domain, its missing parts supplied by reference TRBV30 and TRBJ1-5, is SQTIHQWPATLVQPVGSPLSLECTVEGTSNPNLYWYRQAAGRGLQLLFYSVGIGQISSEVPQNLSASRPQDRQFILSSKKLLLSDSGFYLCAWSVASGNQPQHFGDGTRLSIL.

The chain is built from TRBV6-6 and TRBJ2-1; TRBD1 matches at 7 bases. CDR3 size: 12 residues. Germline CDR1 MNHNY, CDR2 SVGAGI (reference sequence). With 5 bases clipped from V and 8 bases from J, the junction kept 3 bases outside the gene matches. Here the CDR3 reads CASSRQGYEQFF. CDR3 DNA: TGTGCCAGCAGTCGACAGGGCTATGAGCAGTTCTTC.

This clone was recorded only once. The chain couples TRBV9 to TRBJ1-1; TRBD1 might be the D (5 bases). V was shortened by 6 bases and J by 5 bases, with 17 bases between the two germline ends. From germline, CDR1 is SGDLS and CDR2 YYNGEE. The CDR3 runs to 14 residues. Written as DNA, the CDR3 is TGTGCCAGCACCGTTAGGCAGGGTGGTACTGAAGCTTTCTTT. Its translation: CASTVRQGGTEAFF.

The J gene is TRBJ2-7, the V gene TRBV9; 12 bases are a match to TRBD2. Germline V gives CDR1 SGDLS, CDR2 YYNGEE. This CDR3 has 17 residues. V shed 2 bases and J 0 bases; nucleotides not matched to a gene: 6. CDR3 DNA sequence: TGTGCCAGCAGCGTCGGACTAGCGGGGACGTTCTCCTACGAGCAGTACTTC. Its translation: CASSVGLAGTFSYEQYF.

The rearrangement links TRBV4-1 to TRBJ1-3; a weak D match, TRBD1 (5 bases). Germline values: CDR1 MGHRA, CDR2 YSYEKL. Trimming took 4 bases from V and 0 from J, leaving 10 bases between them. The CDR3 loop spans 15 amino acids. The CDR3 bases are TGCGCCAGCAGCCTCCGGGACGGCTCTGGAAACACCATATATTTT. This codes for CASSLRDGSGNTIYF.